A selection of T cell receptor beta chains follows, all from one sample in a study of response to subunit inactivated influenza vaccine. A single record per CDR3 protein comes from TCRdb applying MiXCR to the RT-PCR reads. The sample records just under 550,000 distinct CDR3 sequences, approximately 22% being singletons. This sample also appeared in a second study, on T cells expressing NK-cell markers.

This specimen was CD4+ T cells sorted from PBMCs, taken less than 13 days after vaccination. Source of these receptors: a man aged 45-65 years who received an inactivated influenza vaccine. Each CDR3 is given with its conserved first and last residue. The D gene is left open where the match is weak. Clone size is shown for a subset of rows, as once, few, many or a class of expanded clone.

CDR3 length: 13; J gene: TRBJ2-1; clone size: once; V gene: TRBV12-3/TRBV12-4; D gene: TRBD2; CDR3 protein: CASSQAGGDEQFF; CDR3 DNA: TGTGCCAGCAGCCAAGCGGGAGGTGATGAGCAGTTCTTC
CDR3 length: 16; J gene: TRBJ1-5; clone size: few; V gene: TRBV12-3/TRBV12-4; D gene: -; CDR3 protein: CASSPTGAMGNQPQHF; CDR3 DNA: TGTGCCAGCAGTCCCACTGGCGCCATGGGCAATCAGCCCCAGCATTTT
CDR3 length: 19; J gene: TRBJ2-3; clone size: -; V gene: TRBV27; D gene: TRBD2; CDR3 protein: CASSLSGTSGGLRTDTQYF; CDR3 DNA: TGTGCCAGCAGTTTATCCGGGACTAGCGGGGGGCTCCGCACAGATACGCAGTATTTT
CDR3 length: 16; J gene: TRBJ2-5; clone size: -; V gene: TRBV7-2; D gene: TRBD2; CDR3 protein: CASSTILAGGQETQYF; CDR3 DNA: TGTGCCAGCAGCACGATACTAGCGGGAGGGCAAGAGACCCAGTACTTC
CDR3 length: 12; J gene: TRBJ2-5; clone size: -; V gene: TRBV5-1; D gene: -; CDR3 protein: CASGGRGETQYF; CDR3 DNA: TGCGCCAGCGGGGGACGGGGGGAGACCCAGTACTTC
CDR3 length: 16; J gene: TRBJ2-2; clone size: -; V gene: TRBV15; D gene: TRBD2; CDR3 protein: CATSRVSGGLVGELFF; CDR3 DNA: TGTGCCACCAGCAGAGTCAGCGGGGGCCTTGTCGGGGAGCTGTTTTTT
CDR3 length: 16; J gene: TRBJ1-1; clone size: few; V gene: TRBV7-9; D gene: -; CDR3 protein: CASSLVPGTMNTEAFF; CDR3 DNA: TGTGCCAGCAGCTTAGTTCCAGGAACGATGAACACTGAAGCTTTCTTT
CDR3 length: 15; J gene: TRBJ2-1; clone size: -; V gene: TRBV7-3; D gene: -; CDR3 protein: CASSAQPGRYNEQFF; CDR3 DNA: TGTGCCAGCAGCGCACAACCCGGTCGATACAATGAGCAGTTCTTC
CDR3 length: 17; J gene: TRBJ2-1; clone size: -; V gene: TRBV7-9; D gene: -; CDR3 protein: CASSLWAPGGSYNEQFF; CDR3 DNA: TGTGCCAGCAGCTTATGGGCCCCCGGGGGATCCTACAATGAGCAGTTCTTC
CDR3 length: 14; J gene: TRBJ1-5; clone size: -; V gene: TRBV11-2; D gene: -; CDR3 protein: CASSPGTPNQPQHF; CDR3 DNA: TGTGCCAGCAGCCCCGGGACACCTAATCAGCCCCAGCATTTT
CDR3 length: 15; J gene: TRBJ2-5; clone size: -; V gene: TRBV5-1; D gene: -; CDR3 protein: CASSSGTDLQETQYF; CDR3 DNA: TGCGCCAGCAGCTCGGGGACGGACCTCCAAGAGACCCAGTACTTC
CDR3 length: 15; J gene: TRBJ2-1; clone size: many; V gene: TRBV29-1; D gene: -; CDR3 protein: CSVELLAFSFNEQFF; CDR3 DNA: TGCAGCGTTGAATTACTAGCCTTTTCTTTTAATGAGCAGTTCTTC
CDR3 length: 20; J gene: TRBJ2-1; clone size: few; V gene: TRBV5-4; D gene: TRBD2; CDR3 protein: CASSLELAGGARSSYNEQFF; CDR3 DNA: TGTGCCAGCAGCTTGGAGTTAGCGGGGGGCGCTAGGAGCTCCTACAATGAGCAGTTCTTC
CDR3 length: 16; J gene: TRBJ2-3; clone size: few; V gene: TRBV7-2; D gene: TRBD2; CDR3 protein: CASSLGGAGGTDTQYF; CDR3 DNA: TGTGCCAGCAGCTTAGGGGGAGCGGGAGGGACAGATACGCAGTATTTT
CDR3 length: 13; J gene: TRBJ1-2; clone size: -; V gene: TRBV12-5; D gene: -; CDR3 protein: CASGLFGAGGYTF; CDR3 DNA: TGTGCTAGTGGTTTGTTTGGGGCAGGTGGCTACACCTTC
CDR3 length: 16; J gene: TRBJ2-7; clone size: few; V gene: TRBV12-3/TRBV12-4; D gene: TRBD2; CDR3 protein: CASSLGTSGGYHEQYF; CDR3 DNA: TGTGCCAGCAGTTTAGGGACTAGCGGGGGGTATCACGAGCAGTACTTC
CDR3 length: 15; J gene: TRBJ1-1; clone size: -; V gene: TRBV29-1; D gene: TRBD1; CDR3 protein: CSATGGGPGNTEAFF; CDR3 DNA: TGCAGCGCGACAGGGGGCGGCCCAGGGAACACTGAAGCTTTCTTT
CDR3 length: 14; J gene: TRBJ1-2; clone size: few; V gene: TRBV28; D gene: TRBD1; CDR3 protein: CASVQGTLNYGYTF; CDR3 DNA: TGTGCCAGCGTACAGGGGACCCTTAACTATGGCTACACCTTC
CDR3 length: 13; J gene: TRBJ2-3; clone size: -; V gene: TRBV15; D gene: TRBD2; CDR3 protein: CATSRDGRDTQYF; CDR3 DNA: TGTGCCACCAGCAGAGACGGGAGGGATACGCAGTATTTT
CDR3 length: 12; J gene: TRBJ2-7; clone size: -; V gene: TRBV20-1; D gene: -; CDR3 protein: CSARDLFYEQYF; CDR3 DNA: TGCAGTGCTAGAGATCTATTTTACGAGCAGTACTTC
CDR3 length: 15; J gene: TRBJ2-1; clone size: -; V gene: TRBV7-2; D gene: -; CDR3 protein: CASSLEQSSYNEQFF; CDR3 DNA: TGTGCCAGCAGCTTAGAACAGAGCTCCTACAATGAGCAGTTCTTC
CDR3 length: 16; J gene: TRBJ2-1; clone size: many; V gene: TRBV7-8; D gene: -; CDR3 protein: CASSSSSQGTYNEQFF; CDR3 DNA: TGTGCCAGCAGCTCGTCTTCCCAGGGGACCTACAATGAGCAGTTCTTC
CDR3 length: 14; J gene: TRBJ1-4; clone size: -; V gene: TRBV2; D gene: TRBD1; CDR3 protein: CASRRGLSEEKLFF; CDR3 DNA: TGTGCCAGCAGGAGGGGGCTTTCGGAAGAAAAACTGTTTTTT
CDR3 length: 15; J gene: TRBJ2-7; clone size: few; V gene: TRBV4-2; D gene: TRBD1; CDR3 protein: CASSREGTGSYEQYF; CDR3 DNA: TGTGCCAGCAGCCGCGAAGGGACAGGCTCCTACGAGCAGTACTTC
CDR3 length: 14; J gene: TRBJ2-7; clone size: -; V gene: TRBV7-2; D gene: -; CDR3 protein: CASSISGNPYEQYF; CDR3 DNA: TGTGCCAGCAGCATCAGCGGAAACCCCTACGAGCAGTACTTC
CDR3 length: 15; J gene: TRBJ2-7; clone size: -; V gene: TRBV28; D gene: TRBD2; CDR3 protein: CASLGGSSGDRRQYF; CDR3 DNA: TGTGCCAGCCTGGGCGGGTCTAGCGGGGATCGTAGGCAGTACTTC
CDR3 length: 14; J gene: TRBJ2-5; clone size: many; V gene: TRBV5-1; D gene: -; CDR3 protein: CASSPGPPVETQYF; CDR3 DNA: TGCGCCAGCAGCCCTGGCCCTCCGGTAGAGACCCAGTACTTC
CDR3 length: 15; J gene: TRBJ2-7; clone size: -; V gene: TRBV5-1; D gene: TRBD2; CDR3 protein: CASSSEAGGHYEQYF; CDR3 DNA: TGCGCCAGCAGCTCGGAGGCGGGAGGACACTACGAGCAGTACTTC
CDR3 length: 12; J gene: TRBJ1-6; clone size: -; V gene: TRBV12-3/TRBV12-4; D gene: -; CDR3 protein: CASRRADSPLHF; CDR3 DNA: TGTGCCAGCAGAAGAGCGGATTCACCCCTCCACTTT
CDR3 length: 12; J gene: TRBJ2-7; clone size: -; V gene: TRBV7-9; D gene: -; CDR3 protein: CASSFLQGKQYF; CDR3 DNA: TGTGCCAGCAGCTTTCTTCAGGGCAAGCAGTACTTC
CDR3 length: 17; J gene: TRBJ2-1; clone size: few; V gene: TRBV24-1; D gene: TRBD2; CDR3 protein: CATSGHPGTSGYNEQFF; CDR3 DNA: TGTGCCACCAGTGGGCACCCCGGGACTAGCGGATACAATGAGCAGTTCTTC
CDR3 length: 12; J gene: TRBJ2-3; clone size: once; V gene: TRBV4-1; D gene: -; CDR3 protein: CASSQVYDTQYF; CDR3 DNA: TGCGCCAGCAGCCAAGTTTACGATACGCAGTATTTT
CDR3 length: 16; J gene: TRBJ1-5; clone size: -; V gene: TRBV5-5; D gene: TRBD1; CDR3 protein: CASTRGQGGLDQPQHF; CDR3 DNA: TGTGCCAGCACCCGAGGACAGGGCGGGCTGGATCAGCCCCAGCATTTT
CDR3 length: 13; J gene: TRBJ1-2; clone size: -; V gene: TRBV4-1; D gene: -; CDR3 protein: CASSQEDWVGYTF; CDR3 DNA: TGCGCCAGCAGCCAAGAAGACTGGGTCGGCTACACCTTC
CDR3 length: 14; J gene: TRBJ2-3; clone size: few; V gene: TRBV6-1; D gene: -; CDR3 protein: CASSEGGRSDTQYF; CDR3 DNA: TGTGCCAGCAGTGAAGGTGGGAGGTCAGATACGCAGTATTTT
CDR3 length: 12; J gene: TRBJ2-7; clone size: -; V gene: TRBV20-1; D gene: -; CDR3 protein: CSASFRRGEQYF; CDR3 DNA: TGCAGTGCTAGCTTTCGGCGAGGGGAGCAGTACTTC
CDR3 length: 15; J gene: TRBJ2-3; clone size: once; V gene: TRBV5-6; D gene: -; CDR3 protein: CASSLGSVSTDTQYF; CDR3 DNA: TGTGCCAGCAGCTTGGGGTCCGTGAGCACAGATACGCAGTATTTT
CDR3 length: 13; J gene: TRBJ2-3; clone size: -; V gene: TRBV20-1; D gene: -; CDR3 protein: CSVNQLAADTQYF; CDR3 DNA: TGCAGTGTAAATCAACTAGCTGCGGATACGCAGTATTTT
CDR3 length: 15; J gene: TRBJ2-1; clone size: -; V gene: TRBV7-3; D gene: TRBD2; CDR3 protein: CASSLTSLAGDEQFF; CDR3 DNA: TGTGCCAGCAGCTTAACGTCACTAGCGGGCGATGAGCAGTTCTTC
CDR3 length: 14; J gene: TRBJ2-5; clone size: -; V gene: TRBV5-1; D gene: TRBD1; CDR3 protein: CASRGNRGQETQYF; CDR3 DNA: TGCGCCAGCAGGGGAAACAGGGGGCAAGAGACCCAGTACTTC
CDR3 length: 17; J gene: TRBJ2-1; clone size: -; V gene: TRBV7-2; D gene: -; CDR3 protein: CASSSAGRPSSYNEQFF; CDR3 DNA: TGTGCCAGCAGCTCCGCCGGGCGTCCCAGCTCCTACAATGAGCAGTTCTTC
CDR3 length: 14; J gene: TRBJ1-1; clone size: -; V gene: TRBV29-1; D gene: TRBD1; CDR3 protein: CSVSATGWKTEAFF; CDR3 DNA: TGCAGCGTTTCTGCGACAGGGTGGAAAACTGAAGCTTTCTTT
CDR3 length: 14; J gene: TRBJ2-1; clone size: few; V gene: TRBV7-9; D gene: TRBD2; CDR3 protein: CASSLAGEWNEQFF; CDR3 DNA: TGTGCCAGCAGTTTAGCGGGAGAGTGGAATGAGCAGTTCTTC
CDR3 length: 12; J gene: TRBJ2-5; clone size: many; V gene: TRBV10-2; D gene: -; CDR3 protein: CASSESTETQYF; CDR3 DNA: TGCGCCAGCAGTGAGTCAACTGAGACCCAGTACTTC
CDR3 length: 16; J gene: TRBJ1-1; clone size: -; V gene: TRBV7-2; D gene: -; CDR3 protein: CASSLERGKVNTEAFF; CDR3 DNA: TGTGCCAGCAGCTTAGAGCGAGGGAAGGTGAACACTGAAGCTTTCTTT
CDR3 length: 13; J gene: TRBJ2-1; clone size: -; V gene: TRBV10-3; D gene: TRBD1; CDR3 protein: CAISRDRFEEQFF; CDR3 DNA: TGTGCCATCAGCCGGGACAGGTTCGAGGAGCAGTTCTTC
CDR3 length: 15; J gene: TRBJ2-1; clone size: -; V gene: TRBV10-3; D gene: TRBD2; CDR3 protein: CAISEGLAGVDEQFF; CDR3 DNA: TGTGCCATCAGTGAGGGGCTAGCGGGGGTCGATGAGCAGTTCTTC
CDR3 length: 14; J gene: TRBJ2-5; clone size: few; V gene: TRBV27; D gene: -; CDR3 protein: CASSFDRLGETQYF; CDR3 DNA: TGTGCCAGCAGTTTCGACAGGTTAGGTGAGACCCAGTACTTC
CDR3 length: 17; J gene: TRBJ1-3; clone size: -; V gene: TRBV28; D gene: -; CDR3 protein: CASSSPSAPISGNTIYF; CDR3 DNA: TGTGCCAGCAGTTCCCCCTCGGCGCCTATAAGTGGAAACACCATATATTTT
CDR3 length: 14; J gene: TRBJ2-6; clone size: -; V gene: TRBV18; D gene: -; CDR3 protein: CASSVTSGANVLTF; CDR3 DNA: TGTGCCAGCTCAGTAACCTCTGGGGCCAACGTCCTGACTTTC
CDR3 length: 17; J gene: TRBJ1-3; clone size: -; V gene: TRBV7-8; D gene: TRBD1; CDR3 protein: CASSLYTRNDRAVTIYF; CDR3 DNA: TGTGCCAGCAGCTTATATACTCGGAATGACAGGGCGGTCACCATATATTTT
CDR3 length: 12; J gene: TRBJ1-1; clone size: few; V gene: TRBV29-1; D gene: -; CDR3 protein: CSVGGAGTEAFF; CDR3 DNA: TGCAGCGTGGGGGGGGCTGGGACTGAAGCTTTCTTT
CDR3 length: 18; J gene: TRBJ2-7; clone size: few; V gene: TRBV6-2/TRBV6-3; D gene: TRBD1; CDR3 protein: CASSYYARGGTGRYEQYF; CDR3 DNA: TGTGCCAGCAGTTACTACGCAAGAGGCGGGACAGGGCGCTACGAGCAGTACTTC
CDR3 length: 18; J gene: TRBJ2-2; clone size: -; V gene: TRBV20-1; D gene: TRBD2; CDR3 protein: CSARYRTSGSGDTGELFF; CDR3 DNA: TGCAGTGCTAGATATAGGACTAGCGGGAGCGGTGACACCGGGGAGCTGTTTTTT
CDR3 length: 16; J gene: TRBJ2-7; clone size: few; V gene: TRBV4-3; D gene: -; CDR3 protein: CASSHRDRTGSYEQYF; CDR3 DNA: TGCGCCAGCAGCCACCGGGATCGCACAGGGTCCTACGAGCAGTACTTC